This T cell receptor (beta chain) derives from a study of blood T cell repertoires in COVID-19. Across the study: The United States, Italy and Spain supplied acute and convalescent COVID-19 samples. Sample material is recorded as cDNA or gDNA derived from T cells, B-cell-depleted T cells, or PBMCs.

In the authors' workflow: Amplification from reference gene primers served as the basis for estimated nucleated cell counts. Using immunoSEQ multiplex PCR, the repertoire was profiled, and TCRdb retains in-frame clones only, with some absent. Clone size and V and J calls were adopted from that table, with D and trimming inferred from the DNA. This table has 68,000 or so clones, about nine tenths appearing once. The CDR3 totals 17 residues. CDR1 and CDR2 (germline): LNHDA, SQIVND (reference sequence). V was cut by 1 base and J by 3 bases, with 15 bases left in between. The genes are TRBV19 and TRBJ2-2; tentative D call: TRBD1 (5 bases). This TCR derives from a man aged 30 to 45 with acute or convalescent COVID-19. The sample was peripheral blood. For the CDR3, the DNA is TGTGCCAGTAGTATAGTTTCCTGGACAATGGACACCGGGGAGCTGTTTTTT. Encoded protein: CASSIVSWTMDTGELFF. The full variable domain, rest sourced from reference TRBV19 and TRBJ2-2, is DGGITQSPKYLFRKEGQNVTLSCEQNLNHDAMYWYRQDPGQGLRLIYYSQIVNDFQKGDIAEGYSVSREKKESFPLTVTSAQKNPTAFYLCASSIVSWTMDTGELFFGEGSRLTVL.